Following are 8 T cell receptor beta chains from one sample sequenced in a study of T cell responses to AZD1222 COVID-19 vaccine (dated by TCRdb to the early 2020s). The time point tag for this specimen amounts to: baseline before first vaccination. Libraries were constructed by the immunoSEQ multiplex PCR assay. TCRdb limited this immuneACCESS table to in-frame rearrangements with V and J called. A share of clones is missing; checked studies link under half to unresolved V genes, and the rest is unexplained. The sample contains over 100,000 clones, about nine tenths of them found a single time. The leading ten clones occupy 5.5% to 7% of the sample. The sample here was peripheral blood, taken on day 0 of AZD1222 vaccination. These receptors were obtained from an adult in good health.

The chain couples TRBV5-1 to TRBJ2-7, with TRBD1 matching 9 bases. The CDR3 length is 12 residues. Germline V lookup: CDR1 SGHRS, CDR2 YFSETQ. Trimming removed 3 bases from V and 5 bases from J; junction bases left unmatched: 0. CDR3 DNA sequence: TGCGCCAGCAGCTGGACAGGGGACGAGCAGTACTTC. Translated: CASSWTGDEQYF.

This sequence joins TRBV5-4 and TRBJ1-2; perhaps TRBD1 as D (5 bases). Trimming took off 10 bases at V and 8 bases at J, with 18 bases between the two ends. Germline CDR1 and CDR2: SGHNT and YYREEE (reference sequence). The CDR3 loop spans 12 amino acids. The CDR3 here is CAAGTGGWGYTF. As DNA, the CDR3 is TGTGCCGCAGGGACCGGTGGATGGGGCTACACCTTC.

This chain connects TRBV19 to TRBJ2-5; 8 bases are a match to TRBD1. V lost 3 bases to trimming and J lost 4 bases; unmatched junction nucleotides: 4. Looked up from germline, CDR1 is LNHDA and CDR2 is SQIVND (reference sequence). This CDR3 comprises 14 residues. For the CDR3, the DNA is TGTGCCAGTAGTATCGGGACAGGTCGAGAGACCCAGTACTTC. Amino acids: CASSIGTGRETQYF. Full variable domain (remainder filled in from reference TRBV19 and TRBJ2-5): DGGITQSPKYLFRKEGQNVTLSCEQNLNHDAMYWYRQDPGQGLRLIYYSQIVNDFQKGDIAEGYSVSREKKESFPLTVTSAQKNPTAFYLCASSIGTGRETQYFGPGTRLLVL.

This clone was seen only a few times. The chain has TRBV4-2 and TRBJ1-5; D might be TRBD1 (5 bases). CDR3 length equals 15 residues. Per the germline V gene, CDR1 is LGHNA and CDR2 is YNFKEQ. The V end lost 0 bases, the J end lost 7 bases, and 13 bases lay between the germline ends. The CDR3 bases are TGTGCCAGCAGCCAAGAAGACAGTACCTGGCAGCCCCAGCATTTT. Its protein product is CASSQEDSTWQPQHF.

The chain has TRBV7-2 and TRBJ1-5; D not certain. There are 12 residues in the CDR3. The V gene lost 4 bases and the J gene lost 3 bases, with 4 bases spanning the gap. Per germline, CDR1 SGHTA and CDR2 FQGNSA. CDR3 in DNA: TGTGCCAGCAGCTCAAACAATCAGCCCCAGCATTTT. Its translation is CASSSNNQPQHF. The whole variable domain, remainder taken from reference TRBV7-2 and TRBJ1-5, is GAGVSQSPSNKVTEKGKDVELRCDPISGHTALYWYRQSLGQGLEFLIYFQGNSAPDKSGLPSDRFSAERTGGSVSTLTIQRTQQEDSAVYLCASSSNNQPQHFGDGTRLSIL.

CDR3 loop: CASSLTTPNEQFF. In nucleotides, the CDR3 is TGTGCCAGCAGCCTCACTACCCCCAATGAGCAGTTCTTC. The J gene is TRBJ2-1, the V gene TRBV14; D call uncertain. This CDR3 is 13 amino acids long. Germline V gene sequence: CDR1 SGHDN, CDR2 FVKESK. V was clipped by 4 bases and J by 6 bases, with 10 bases between them.

The V and J genes are TRBV13 and TRBJ1-3, with 7 bases aligning to TRBD1. Trimming at V came to 5 bases and at J to 1 base, leaving 11 bases not matched to a gene. This CDR3 region has 17 residues. Germline CDR1 reads PRHDT; CDR2 reads FYEKMQ (reference sequence). In DNA form, the CDR3 reads TGTGCCAGCAGCGACCAAGGACAGGCCTATTCTGGAAACACCATATATTTT. It specifies CASSDQGQAYSGNTIYF.

The CDR3 here is CASSQALNQPQHF. CDR3 sequence (DNA): TGCGCCAGCAGCCAAGCGTTAAATCAGCCCCAGCATTTT. The chain couples TRBV4-1 to TRBJ1-5; the D is unclear. Germline V gene data show CDR1 as MGHRA and CDR2 as YSYEKL. V was shortened by 1 base and J by 4 bases, with 5 bases between the two germline ends. This CDR3 spans 13 amino acids.